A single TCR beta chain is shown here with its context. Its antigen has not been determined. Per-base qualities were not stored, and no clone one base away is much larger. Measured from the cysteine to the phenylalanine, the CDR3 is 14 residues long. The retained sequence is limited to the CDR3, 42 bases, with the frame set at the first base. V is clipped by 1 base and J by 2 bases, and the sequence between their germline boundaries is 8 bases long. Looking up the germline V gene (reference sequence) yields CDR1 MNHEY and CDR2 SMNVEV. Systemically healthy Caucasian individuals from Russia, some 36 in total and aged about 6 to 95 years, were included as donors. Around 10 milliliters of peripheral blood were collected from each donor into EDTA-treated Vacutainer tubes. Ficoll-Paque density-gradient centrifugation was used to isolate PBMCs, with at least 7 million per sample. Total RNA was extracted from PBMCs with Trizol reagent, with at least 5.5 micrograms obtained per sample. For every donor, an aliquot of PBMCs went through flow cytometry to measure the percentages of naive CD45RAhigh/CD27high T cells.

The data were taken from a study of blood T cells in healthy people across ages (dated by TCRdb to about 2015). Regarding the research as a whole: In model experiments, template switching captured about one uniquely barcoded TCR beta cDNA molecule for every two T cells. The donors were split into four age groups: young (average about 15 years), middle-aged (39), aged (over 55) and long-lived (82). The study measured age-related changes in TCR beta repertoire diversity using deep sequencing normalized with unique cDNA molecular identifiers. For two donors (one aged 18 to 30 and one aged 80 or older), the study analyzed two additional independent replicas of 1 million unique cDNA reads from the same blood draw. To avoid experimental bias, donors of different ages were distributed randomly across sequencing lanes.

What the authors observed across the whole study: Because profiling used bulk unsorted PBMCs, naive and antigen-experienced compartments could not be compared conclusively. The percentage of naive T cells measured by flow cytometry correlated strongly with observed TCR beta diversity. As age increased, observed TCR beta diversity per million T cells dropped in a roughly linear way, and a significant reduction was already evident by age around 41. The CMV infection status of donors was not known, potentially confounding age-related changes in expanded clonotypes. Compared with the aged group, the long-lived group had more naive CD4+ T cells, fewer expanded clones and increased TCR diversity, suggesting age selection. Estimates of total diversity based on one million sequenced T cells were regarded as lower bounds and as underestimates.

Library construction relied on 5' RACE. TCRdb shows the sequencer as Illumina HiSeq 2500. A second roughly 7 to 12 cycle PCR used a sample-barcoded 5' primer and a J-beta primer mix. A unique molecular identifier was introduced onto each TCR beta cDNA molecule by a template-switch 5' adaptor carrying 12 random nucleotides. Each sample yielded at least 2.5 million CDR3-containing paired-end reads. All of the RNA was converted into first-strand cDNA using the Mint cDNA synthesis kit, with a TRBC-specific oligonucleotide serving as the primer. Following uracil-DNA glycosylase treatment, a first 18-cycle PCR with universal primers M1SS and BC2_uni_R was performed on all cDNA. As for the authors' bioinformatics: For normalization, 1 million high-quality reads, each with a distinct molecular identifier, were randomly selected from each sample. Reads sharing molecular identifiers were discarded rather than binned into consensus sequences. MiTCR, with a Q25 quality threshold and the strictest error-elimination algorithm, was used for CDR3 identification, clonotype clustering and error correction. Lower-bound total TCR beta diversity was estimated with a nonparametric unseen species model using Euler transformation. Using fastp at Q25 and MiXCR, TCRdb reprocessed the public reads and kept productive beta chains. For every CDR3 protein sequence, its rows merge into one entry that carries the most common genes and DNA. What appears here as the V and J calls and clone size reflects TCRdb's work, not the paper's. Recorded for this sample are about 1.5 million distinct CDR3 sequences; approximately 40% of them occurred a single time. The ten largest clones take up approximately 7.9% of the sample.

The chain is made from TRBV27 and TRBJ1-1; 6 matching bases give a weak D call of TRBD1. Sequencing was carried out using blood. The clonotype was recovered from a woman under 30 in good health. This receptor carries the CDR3 CASSLLGTNTEAFF. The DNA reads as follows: TGTGCCAGCAGTTTATTGGGGACAAACACTGAAGCTTTCTTT.